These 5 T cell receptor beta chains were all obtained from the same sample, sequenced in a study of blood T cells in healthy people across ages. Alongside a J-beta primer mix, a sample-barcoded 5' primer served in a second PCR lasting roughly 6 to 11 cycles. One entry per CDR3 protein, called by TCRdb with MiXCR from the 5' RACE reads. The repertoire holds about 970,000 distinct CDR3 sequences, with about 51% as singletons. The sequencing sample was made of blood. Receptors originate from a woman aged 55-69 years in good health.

CDR3 nucleotides: TGCAGTCGAGCAGCGGGGGGGCGGGATGAGCAGTTCTTC. The encoded protein is CSRAAGGRDEQFF. The chain couples TRBV20-1 to TRBJ2-1, with 10 bases that match TRBD2. Germline CDR1 reads DFQATT; CDR2 reads SNEGSKA (reference sequence). The J segment lost 8 bases and the V segment lost 8 bases, leaving 9 bases of the junction unmatched. The CDR3 runs 13 residues.

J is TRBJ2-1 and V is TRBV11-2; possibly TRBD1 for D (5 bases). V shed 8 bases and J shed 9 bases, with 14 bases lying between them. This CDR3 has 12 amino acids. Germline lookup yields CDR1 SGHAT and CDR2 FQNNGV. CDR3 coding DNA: TGTGCCAGCGGGCAGGGCAAGATTGAGCAGTTCTTC. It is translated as CASGQGKIEQFF.

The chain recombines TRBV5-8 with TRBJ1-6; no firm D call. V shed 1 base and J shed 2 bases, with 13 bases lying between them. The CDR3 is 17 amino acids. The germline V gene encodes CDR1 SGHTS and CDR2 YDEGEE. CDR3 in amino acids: CASSLLTVRAYNSPLHF. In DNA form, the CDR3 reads TGTGCCAGCAGCTTGCTGACCGTTCGGGCCTATAATTCACCCCTCCACTTT.

DNA for the CDR3: TGTGCCAGCAGTCATAGCGGGAGGGCTTCCGAGCAGTACTTC. Translation: CASSHSGRASEQYF. The V call is TRBV27, the J call TRBJ2-4, with 11 bases lining up with TRBD2. With the DNA end fitting TRBJ2-7 better, the J assignment may be wrong. The CDR3 has 14 residues. The germline gives CDR1 MNHEY, CDR2 SMNVEV (reference sequence).

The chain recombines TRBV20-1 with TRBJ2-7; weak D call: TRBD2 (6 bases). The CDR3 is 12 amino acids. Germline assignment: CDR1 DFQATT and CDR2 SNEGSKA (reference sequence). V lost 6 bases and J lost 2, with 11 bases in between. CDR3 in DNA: TGCAGTGCAGCGGGCGCAACCTACGAGCAGTACTTC. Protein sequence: CSAAGATYEQYF.